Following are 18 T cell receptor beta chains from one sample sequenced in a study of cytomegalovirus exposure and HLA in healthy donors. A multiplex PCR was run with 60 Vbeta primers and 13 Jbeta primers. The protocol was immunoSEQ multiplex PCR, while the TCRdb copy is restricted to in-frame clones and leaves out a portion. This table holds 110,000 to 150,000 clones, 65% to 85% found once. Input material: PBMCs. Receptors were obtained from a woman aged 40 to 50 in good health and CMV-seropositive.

The CDR3 spells CASSPPAGVAKNIQYF. DNA of the CDR3: TGTGCCAGCTCCCCCCCAGCGGGGGTAGCCAAAAACATTCAGTACTTC. The J gene is TRBJ2-4, the V gene TRBV7-2; 8 bases match TRBD2. The CDR3 is 16 residues long. Losses at the gene ends were 8 bases for V and 0 bases for J; bases not matched to a gene: 9. Germline V gene sequence: CDR1 SGHTA, CDR2 FQGNSA.

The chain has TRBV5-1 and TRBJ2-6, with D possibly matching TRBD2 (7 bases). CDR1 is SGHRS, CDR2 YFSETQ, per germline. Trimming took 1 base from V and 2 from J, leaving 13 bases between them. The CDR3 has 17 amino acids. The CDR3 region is CASSLRGGAAGANVLTF. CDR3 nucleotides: TGCGCCAGCAGCTTGAGGGGGGGCGCAGCTGGGGCCAACGTCCTGACTTTC.

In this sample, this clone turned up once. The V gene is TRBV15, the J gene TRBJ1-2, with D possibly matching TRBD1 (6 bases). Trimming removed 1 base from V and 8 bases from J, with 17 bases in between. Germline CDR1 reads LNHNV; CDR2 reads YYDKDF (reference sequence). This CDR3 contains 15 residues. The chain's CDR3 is CATSRGEGRGQGYTF. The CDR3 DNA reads TGTGCCACCAGCAGAGGGGAGGGGCGCGGACAGGGCTACACCTTC.

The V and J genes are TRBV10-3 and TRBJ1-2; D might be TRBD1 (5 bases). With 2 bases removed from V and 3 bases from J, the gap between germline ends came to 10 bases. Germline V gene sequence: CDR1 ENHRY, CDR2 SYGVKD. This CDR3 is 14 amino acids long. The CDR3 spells CAISEGAGDYGYTF. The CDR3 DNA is TGTGCCATCAGTGAGGGGGCCGGCGACTATGGCTACACCTTC.

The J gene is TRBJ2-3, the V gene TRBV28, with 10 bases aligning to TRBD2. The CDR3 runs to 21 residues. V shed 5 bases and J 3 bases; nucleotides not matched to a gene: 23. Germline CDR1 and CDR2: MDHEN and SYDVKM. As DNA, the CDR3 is TGTGCCAGCAGTACACGCGACAACAGGGAATCTAGCGGGAGTACAACAGATACGCAGTATTTT. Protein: CASSTRDNRESSGSTTDTQYF.

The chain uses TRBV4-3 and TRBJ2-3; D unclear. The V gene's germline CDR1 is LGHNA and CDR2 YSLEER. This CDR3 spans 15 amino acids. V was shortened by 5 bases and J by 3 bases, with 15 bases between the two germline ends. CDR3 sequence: CASSGGGRNTDTQYF. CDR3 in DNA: TGCGCCAGCAGCGGTGGTGGCAGGAATACAGATACGCAGTATTTT.

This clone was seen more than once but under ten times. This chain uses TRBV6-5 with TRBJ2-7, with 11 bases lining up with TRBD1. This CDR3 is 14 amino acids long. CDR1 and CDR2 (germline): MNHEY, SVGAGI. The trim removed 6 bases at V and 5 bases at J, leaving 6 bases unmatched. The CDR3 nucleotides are TGTGCCAGCAGACGGGACAGGGGGTTCCACGAGCAGTACTTC. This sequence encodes CASRRDRGFHEQYF.

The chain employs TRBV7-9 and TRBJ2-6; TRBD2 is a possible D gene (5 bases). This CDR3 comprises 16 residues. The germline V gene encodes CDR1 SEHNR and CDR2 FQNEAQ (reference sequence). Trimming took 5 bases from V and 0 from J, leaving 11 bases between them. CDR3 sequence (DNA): TGTGCCAGCAGCAACCCCGGGATCTCTGGGGCCAACGTCCTGACTTTC. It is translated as CASSNPGISGANVLTF.

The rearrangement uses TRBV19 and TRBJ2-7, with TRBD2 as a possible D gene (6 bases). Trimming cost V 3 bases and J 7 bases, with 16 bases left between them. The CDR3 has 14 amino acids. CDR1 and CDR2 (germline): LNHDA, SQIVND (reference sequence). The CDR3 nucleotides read TGTGCCAGTAGTATTGAACGGGAGAGGAATGAGCAGTACTTC. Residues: CASSIERERNEQYF.

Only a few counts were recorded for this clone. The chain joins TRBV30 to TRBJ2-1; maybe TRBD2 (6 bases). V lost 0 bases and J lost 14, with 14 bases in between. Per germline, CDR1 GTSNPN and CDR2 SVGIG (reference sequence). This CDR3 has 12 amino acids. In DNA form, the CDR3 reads TGTGCCTGGAGTGTATCGGGGCGGGAAGAGTTCTTC. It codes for CAWSVSGREEFF.

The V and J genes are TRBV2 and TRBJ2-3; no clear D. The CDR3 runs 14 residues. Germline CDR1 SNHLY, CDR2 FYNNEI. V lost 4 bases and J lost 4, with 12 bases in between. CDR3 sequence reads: CASSAMVGADTQYF. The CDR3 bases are TGTGCCAGCAGTGCGATGGTAGGAGCAGATACGCAGTATTTT.

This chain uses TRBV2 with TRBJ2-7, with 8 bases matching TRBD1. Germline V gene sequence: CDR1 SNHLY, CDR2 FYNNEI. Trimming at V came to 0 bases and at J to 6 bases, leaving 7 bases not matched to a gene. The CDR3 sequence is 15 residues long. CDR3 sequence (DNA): TGTGCCAGCAGTGAAGCAGAGACAGGGGCGGGCGAGCAGTACTTC. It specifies CASSEAETGAGEQYF.

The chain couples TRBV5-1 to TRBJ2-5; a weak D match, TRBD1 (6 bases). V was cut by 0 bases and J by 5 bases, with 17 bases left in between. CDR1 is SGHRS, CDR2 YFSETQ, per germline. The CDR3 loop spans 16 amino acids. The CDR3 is CASSLGGGGPWETQYF. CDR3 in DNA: TGCGCCAGCAGCTTGGGTGGTGGGGGCCCATGGGAGACCCAGTACTTC.

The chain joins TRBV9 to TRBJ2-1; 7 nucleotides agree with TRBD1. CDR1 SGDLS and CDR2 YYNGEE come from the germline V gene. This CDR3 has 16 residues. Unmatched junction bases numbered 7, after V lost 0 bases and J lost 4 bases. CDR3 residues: CASSVDLGGLYNEQFF. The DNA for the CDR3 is TGTGCCAGCAGCGTAGATTTAGGGGGCCTTTACAATGAGCAGTTCTTC.

The CDR3 protein is CASSHSATGGLNTEAFF. CDR3 DNA sequence: TGTGCCAGCAGCCATTCCGCGACAGGGGGCCTTAACACTGAAGCTTTCTTT. The chain is built from TRBV7-9 and TRBJ1-1; 10 nucleotides match TRBD1. With V trimmed by 5 bases and J by 2 bases, 11 bases remained unmatched. Per germline, CDR1 SEHNR and CDR2 FQNEAQ (reference sequence). The CDR3 has 17 residues.

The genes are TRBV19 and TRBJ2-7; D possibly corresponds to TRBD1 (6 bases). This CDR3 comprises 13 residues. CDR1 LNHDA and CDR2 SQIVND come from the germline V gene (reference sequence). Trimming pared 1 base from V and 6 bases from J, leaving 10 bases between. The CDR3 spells CASSIVQGGEQYF. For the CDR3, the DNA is TGTGCCAGTAGTATAGTACAAGGGGGCGAGCAGTACTTC.

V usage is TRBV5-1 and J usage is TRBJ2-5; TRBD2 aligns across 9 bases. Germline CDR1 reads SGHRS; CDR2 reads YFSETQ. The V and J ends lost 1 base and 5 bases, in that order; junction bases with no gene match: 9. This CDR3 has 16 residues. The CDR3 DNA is TGCGCCAGCAGCTTGAAGGGCGGGGGGGTATCGGAGACCCAGTACTTC. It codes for CASSLKGGGVSETQYF.

Written as DNA, the CDR3 is TGTGCCTGGAGTGTACAGACCTACGAGCAGTACTTC. Translation gives CAWSVQTYEQYF. V and J are TRBV30 and TRBJ2-7; D gene unclear. The germline V gene has CDR1 GTSNPN and CDR2 SVGIG (reference sequence). The germline V and J ends were trimmed by 0 bases and 2 bases, with 5 bases remaining between them. This CDR3 has 12 amino acids.